One and the same sample provided the 20 T cell receptor beta chains below, sequenced in a study of monozygotic twins with inflammatory bowel disease. Each CDR3 protein gets one entry in TCRdb, which reprocessed the 5' RACE reads and gives no DNA. The table lists about 160,000 distinct CDR3 sequences. Sample: blood. The receptors here all came from a human donor with ulcerative colitis or Crohn's disease, or a healthy co-twin of an affected twin (not recorded which).

The genes are TRBV4-2 and TRBJ1-2; TCRdb reports TRBD1, a call that lacks DNA to check it against. The length of the CDR3 is 15 residues. The V gene's germline CDR1 is LGHNA and CDR2 YNFKEQ. This CDR3 is CASSQEWTAPYRYTF.

The chain couples TRBV28 to TRBJ2-3. This CDR3 contains 11 residues. CDR1 MDHEN and CDR2 SYDVKM come from the germline V gene. The CDR3 is CASSFVNRQYF.

The chain links TRBV7-6 to TRBJ2-1; TCRdb selects TRBD2, and the lack of DNA leaves this call unchecked. The CDR3 loop spans 16 amino acids. Germline lookup yields CDR1 SGHVS and CDR2 FNYEAQ. The CDR3 sequence: CASSLTGTSGYNEQFF. Complete variable domain (other parts from reference TRBV7-6 and TRBJ2-1): GAGVSQSPRYKVTKRGQDVALRCDPISGHVSLYWYRQALGQGPEFLTYFNYEAQQDKSGLPNDRFSAERPEGSISTLTIQRTEQRDSAMYRCASSLTGTSGYNEQFFGPGTRLTVL.

The genes are TRBV12-3 or TRBV12-4 and TRBJ1-2; the TRBD1 assignment by TCRdb is unverifiable without DNA. This CDR3 comprises 16 residues. The CDR3 loop reads CASSPKDRVSNYGYTF.

The V call is TRBV20-1, the J call TRBJ1-5; TCRdb outputs TRBD1, but without DNA this stays unchecked. The CDR3 totals 15 residues. The V gene's germline CDR1 is DFQATT and CDR2 SNEGSKA (reference sequence). The CDR3 sequence is CSAPTGTSSNQPQHF.

This chain links TRBV10-3 with TRBJ1-2; TCRdb's D call of TRBD1 is untestable without DNA. This CDR3 region has 15 residues. Germline V gene sequence: CDR1 ENHRY, CDR2 SYGVKD. The CDR3 sequence: CAISVGGQRNYGYTF.

The chain recombines TRBV7-2 with TRBJ2-7; without DNA, the TCRdb call of TRBD1 cannot be checked. CDR3 length: 17 residues. The germline V gene encodes CDR1 SGHTA and CDR2 FQGNSA. The CDR3 protein is CASSLGGQGHLGYEQYF.

This chain uses TRBV5-4 with TRBJ2-2; as DNA is missing, the TRBD1 call by TCRdb cannot be tested. Per the germline V gene, CDR1 is SGHNT and CDR2 is YYREEE (reference sequence). CDR3 length equals 15 residues. This CDR3 reads CASSLGTGGTGELFF.

The rearrangement links TRBV20-1 to TRBJ1-2; TCRdb designates TRBD1, a call that cannot be tested without DNA. CDR1 and CDR2 (germline): DFQATT, SNEGSKA (reference sequence). This CDR3 has 14 residues. CDR3 protein: CSARDHGGNYGYTF.

The chain recombines TRBV9 with TRBJ2-6. The CDR3 covers 11 residues. Germline values: CDR1 SGDLS, CDR2 YYNGEE. The CDR3 loop reads CASRGANVLTF.

The chain employs TRBV11-1 and TRBJ2-7; TCRdb outputs TRBD1, but without DNA this stays unchecked. Per germline, CDR1 SGHAT and CDR2 FQDESV (reference sequence). The length of the CDR3 is 14 residues. The CDR3 region is CASSFVPGSGEQYF.

J is TRBJ1-4 and V is TRBV5-1. In germline, CDR1 is SGHRS, CDR2 YFSETQ. This CDR3 is built from 14 residues. CDR3 sequence reads: CASSSGQPNEKLFF.

The chain employs TRBV2 and TRBJ2-1; lacking DNA, the TRBD2 call made by TCRdb goes unchecked. This CDR3 spans 16 amino acids. CDR1 and CDR2 from the germline V gene are SNHLY and FYNNEI. CDR3 residues: CASRMGLAGGLDEQFF.

V is TRBV11-3 and J is TRBJ2-1; with no DNA, the TCRdb D assignment of TRBD2 cannot be verified. CDR1 and CDR2 (germline): SGHNT, YENEEA. This CDR3 is 15 amino acids long. This CDR3 reads CASSLLRERGSEQFF.

This rearrangement joins TRBV28 to TRBJ2-5; as DNA is missing, the TRBD1 call by TCRdb cannot be tested. The CDR3 is 15 residues long. CDR1 and CDR2 (germline): MDHEN, SYDVKM. The CDR3 is CASSPAGGSQETQYF. The whole variable domain, remainder taken from reference TRBV28 and TRBJ2-5, is DVKVTQSSRYLVKRTGEKVFLECVQDMDHENMFWYRQDPGLGLRLIYFSYDVKMKEKGDIPEGYSVSREKKERFSLILESASTNQTSMYLCASSPAGGSQETQYFGPGTRLLVL.

This chain uses TRBV7-3 with TRBJ2-6. This CDR3 region has 15 residues. In germline, CDR1 is SGHTA, CDR2 FQGTGA. The CDR3 spells CASSLARDGANVLTF.

The chain's CDR3 is CASSLGTGGSDTEAFF. This chain joins TRBV7-9 and TRBJ1-1; checking the TCRdb D call of TRBD1 is not possible without DNA. The germline gives CDR1 SEHNR, CDR2 FQNEAQ (reference sequence). The CDR3 is made up of 16 amino acids.

The rearrangement uses TRBV5-4 and TRBJ2-3; TCRdb designates TRBD2, a call that cannot be tested without DNA. The germline V gene encodes CDR1 SGHNT and CDR2 YYREEE (reference sequence). The CDR3 loop spans 16 amino acids. CDR3 in amino acids: CASSRDLSGFTDTQYF.

The chain recombines TRBV11-3 with TRBJ2-3; the D gene TCRdb calls, TRBD1, cannot be checked with no DNA. From germline, CDR1 is SGHNT and CDR2 YENEEA. CDR3 size: 15 residues. CDR3: CASSPPQGSTDTQYF.

The genes are TRBV12-3 or TRBV12-4 and TRBJ1-1; as DNA is missing, the TRBD1 call by TCRdb cannot be tested. CDR3 length: 13 amino acids. The CDR3 here is CASSLDGATEAFF.